This entry features one T cell receptor (beta chain) sequence. This clone was detected once. Its recognized antigen is unknown. The input lacks base qualities; no much larger clone sits a single base away. The trial excluded patients who had a history of autoimmune disease or were on systemic immunosuppression. Peripheral blood for TCR sequencing was collected from all dose cohorts at baseline, on cycle 4 day 1, and on cycle 7 day 1. Samples were obtained from an open-label, multicenter, first-in-human phase I dose-escalation trial of ivuxolimab. The trial enrolled adults with locally advanced or metastatic head and neck squamous cell, hepatocellular, melanoma or renal cell carcinoma. Before TCR sequencing, CD4+ T cells and CD8+ T cells were sorted from peripheral blood as separate populations. The CDR3 runs 15 residues from the cysteine to the phenylalanine. Of the read, only the CDR3 DNA is kept; its 45 bases are in frame from base 1. The V end gives up 5 bases and the J end 1 base, leaving 6 bases in the junction not matched to a gene. The germline V gene (reference sequence) provides CDR1 SEHNR and CDR2 FQNEAQ.

The sample belongs to a study of OX40 agonist ivuxolimab in advanced cancers. Regarding the research as a whole: Ivuxolimab, which targeted the costimulatory receptor OX40 (CD134), was an agonistic, fully human IgG2 monoclonal antibody. Intravenous ivuxolimab was administered to patients every 2 weeks at six dose levels: 0.01, 0.1, 0.3, 1.5, 3 and 10 mg/kg. Of the roughly 51 patients in dose escalation, about 20 had hepatocellular carcinoma, approximately 15 had melanoma, 9 had renal cell carcinoma and 9 had head and neck cancer. The dose-escalation cohort was almost 85% male with a mean age of about 60 years, ranging from about 20 to 80. Patients were allowed to have had prior anti-PD-1, anti-PD-L1 or anti-CTLA-4 therapy, and approximately 40% of the dose-escalation patients had been treated with checkpoint inhibitors. Partial responses occurred in three dose-escalation patients: two with cutaneous melanoma and one with hepatocellular carcinoma. The point of sequencing TCRbeta in the periphery was to test whether ivuxolimab changed TCR sequence diversity and drove clonal T-cell expansion. The paper describes the monotherapy dose-escalation part (N of about 54 patients) of the phase I trial of ivuxolimab. On the study overall, not on this receptor specifically: At doses of 0.1 to 3.0 mg/kg, clonal expansion of both CD4+ and CD8+ T cells in blood was seen between baseline and week 6. In the 0.1-3.0 mg/kg groups, partial responders had among the lowest normalized peripheral clonal expansion, particularly in CD8+ T cells. After ivuxolimab, expanded clones were on average more numerous among CD8+ T cells than among CD4+ T cells. Low levels of normalized T-cell clonal expansion were also shown by some nonresponding patients. The antigen specificity of the clonally expanded peripheral T cells was not determined.

To sequence the TCRbeta CDR3 region, genomic DNA was isolated from the sorted cells. The immunoSEQ Assay was used for sequencing of TCRbeta CDR3 regions. In its TCRdb copy, this immuneACCESS table keeps in-frame sequences only and misses some clones. Where compared with another copy, unresolved V genes explain less than half of these, and the others have no known cause. The sample records some 70,000 clones, 80% of which are singletons. The ten largest clonotypes hold roughly 8% of the sample. The material was CD4+ or CD8+ T cells sorted from blood, obtained in a trial of the OX40 agonist ivuxolimab. The sequence links TRBV7-9 to TRBJ2-5, with TRBD1 identical over 8 junction bases. The sequence came from an adult with an advanced solid tumor such as melanoma, head and neck, liver or kidney cancer. The nucleotides read TGTGCCAGCAGCCCCAAGGGGACAGGCCAAGAGACCCAGTACTTC. This gives the protein CASSPKGTGQETQYF.